Listed below are T cell receptor beta chains from one sample, sequenced in a study of response to subunit inactivated influenza vaccine. A single record per CDR3 protein comes from TCRdb applying MiXCR to the RT-PCR reads. This sample has 160,000 or so distinct CDR3 sequences, with roughly 11% found just once. The sample consisted of non-naive T cells sorted from PBMCs, taken more than 35 days after vaccination. The receptors stem from a man in his fifties who received an inactivated influenza vaccine. Each CDR3 is given with its conserved first and last residue.

TRBJ2-5 13 TRBV11-2 CASSKGQAETQYF
TRBJ2-6 14 TRBV5-5 CASSGFSGANVLTF
TRBJ1-1 15 TRBV5-1 CASSLAGQRDTEAFF
TRBJ2-1 11 TRBV6-2/TRBV6-3 CASRYGTQQFF
TRBJ1-4 14 TRBV20-1 CSANRQGRGEKLFF
TRBJ2-5 14 TRBV29-1 CSVEVGTRGETQYF
TRBJ1-4 21 TRBV4-1 CASTSLPGQGVSKSRGEKLFF
TRBJ2-1 17 TRBV12-3/TRBV12-4 CASSLGREAYSYNEQFF
TRBJ2-3 18 TRBV20-1 CSADGLAGGPGGTDTQYF
TRBJ2-1 18 TRBV2 CACRGLPRSAAADNEQFF
TRBJ2-1 15 TRBV5-5 CASIPIGTGDNEQFF
TRBJ1-1 15 TRBV7-9 CASSLAGAENTEAFF
TRBJ2-1 14 TRBV2 CASKDGRAGREQFF
TRBJ1-2 14 TRBV19 CASTPREDRAGYTF
TRBJ2-2 15 TRBV6-1 CASSDDGHGTGELFF
TRBJ2-5 13 TRBV5-1 CASSPSGAWSQYF
TRBJ2-2 14 TRBV7-3 CASSLGQYTGELFF
TRBJ2-1 15 TRBV25-1 CASSEYPGAGNEQFF